This TCR beta chain came from a study of blood T cell repertoires in COVID-19. The overall study: PBMCs, B-cell-depleted T cells, or T cells provided the cDNA or gDNA that made up the material.

The CDR3 is 17 residues long. Per germline, CDR1 SQVTM and CDR2 ANQGSEA. V was pared by 1 base and J by 8 bases, with 14 bases of the junction left unmatched. In the original processing: Reference gene primers were amplified, and this amplification served to estimate nucleated cell counts. Produced via immunoSEQ multiplex PCR; TCRdb's table is partial and in-frame only. D and trimming come from the DNA, and the V and J calls and clone size come from that table. The sample has hundreds of thousands of clones, 82% seen once. This receptor was taken from a woman in her 70s with acute or convalescent COVID-19. The genes are TRBV29-1 and TRBJ1-4; the match to TRBD1 covers 9 bases. The specimen was peripheral blood. The CDR3 is CSVEGGGSRTGAEKLFF. The DNA of the CDR3 is TGCAGCGTTGAAGGTGGAGGGTCACGGACAGGGGCAGAAAAACTGTTTTTT.